This T cell receptor (beta chain) was identified during a study of blood T cell repertoires in COVID-19. Across the study: Samples representing acute and convalescent COVID-19 were sourced from the United States, Italy and Spain.

Authors' analysis steps: For nucleated cells, counts were estimated from reference gene primer amplification. The repertoire was sequenced with immunoSEQ multiplex PCR; TCRdb's copy has only in-frame clones and lacks some. That table is the source of V, J and clone size, and D and trimming were worked out from the DNA. The sample has tens of thousands of clones; approximately 79% are singletons. V was cut by 2 bases and J by 4 bases, with 14 bases left in between. The CDR3 extends over 15 amino acids. Per germline, CDR1 SGHAT and CDR2 FQNNGV. This clone has more than one count but fewer than ten. Sequencing was done on a sample of peripheral blood. This rearrangement joins TRBV11-2 to TRBJ2-5; tentatively, D is TRBD1 (6 bases). This receptor was taken from a man in his 60s with acute or convalescent COVID-19. CDR3 in DNA: TGTGCCAGCAGCTTATCAACAGGGAGCGGAGAGACCCAGTACTTC. This codes for CASSLSTGSGETQYF.